This T cell receptor (beta chain) was observed in a study of blood T cell repertoires in COVID-19 (dated by TCRdb to the early 2020s). A note on the overall study: Collaborator samples came from the United States, Italy and Spain and covered acute and convalescent phases of COVID-19. Samples were obtained from the ongoing ImmuneRACE study (first 160 participants) and from over 1,000 subjects provided by 6 global collaborators. Where available, HLA class I and class II types were obtained from metadata supplied by the sample provider rather than from assay-based typing. Deeply sampled blood TCRbeta repertoires from subjects exposed to, actively infected with, or recovered from COVID-19 were included in the dataset. Nearly every sample came with metadata listing a de-identified subject ID, COVID-19 status, age in years and sex. The material from the prospective study consisted of cDNA or gDNA derived from T cells, B-cell-depleted T cells, or PBMCs. The repertoires were released in a freely available public database meant as a resource for research on the immune response to SARS-CoV-2. Summary of the overall study and its limitations: Clinical and demographic metadata were provided uncurated, with the amount varying by source and participant.

The germline V gene (reference sequence) sets CDR1 to LNHNV and CDR2 to YYDKDF. Between the V and J ends, shortened by 5 bases and 8 bases respectively, the junction contains 13 bases. The CDR3 spans 13 residues, from the cysteine through the phenylalanine. Only the CDR3 DNA stays, 39 bases, in frame from base 1. As to this clone: It lacks a known antigen. No base-level quality is on record; no much larger clone is a single base apart.

Each collaborating institution followed its own protocols to collect whole blood in K2EDTA tubes. For TCRbeta analysis, collaborators shipped samples in one of three forms: frozen whole blood, isolated PBMCs, or DNA extracted from either of those sample types. The immunoSEQ Assay, a bias-controlled multiplex PCR, was used to amplify TCRbeta CDR3 regions from genomic DNA. The paper's processing steps were these. The number of nucleated cells in each sample was estimated from the amplification of reference gene primers within the assay. Sequence reads were collapsed and filtered to measure the absolute abundance of every unique TCRbeta CDR3 rearrangement. Productive Simpson clonality was computed per sample as the square root of Simpson's diversity index over productive rearrangements. TCRdb retrieved this table from immuneACCESS and kept in-frame rearrangements only. Not all clones are present; in checked studies, unresolved V genes account for under half, and no reason is known for the remainder. D and trimming were read from the DNA, whereas the V and J calls and clone size are those reported in that table. The sample table records some 120,000 clones; 55% to 75% of these occur just once. The ten largest clones capture roughly 2.2% of the sample.

Recombination joined TRBV15 with TRBJ2-1; too little of a D gene remains to name it. Sequencing was carried out using peripheral blood. The sequence was collected from a woman in her seventies with acute or convalescent COVID-19. Here is the DNA: TGTGCCACCAGCTTCCCTAGGTCGGATGAGCAGTTCTTC. The translation is CATSFPRSDEQFF.